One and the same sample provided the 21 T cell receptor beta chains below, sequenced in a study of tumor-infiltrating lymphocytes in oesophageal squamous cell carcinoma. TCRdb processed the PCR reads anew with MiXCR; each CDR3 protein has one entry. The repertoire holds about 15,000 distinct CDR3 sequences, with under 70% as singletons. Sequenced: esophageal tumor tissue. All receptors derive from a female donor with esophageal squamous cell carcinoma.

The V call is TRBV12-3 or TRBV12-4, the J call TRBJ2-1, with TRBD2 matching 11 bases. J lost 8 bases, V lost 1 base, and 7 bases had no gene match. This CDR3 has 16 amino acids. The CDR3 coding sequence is TGTGCCAGCAGTTTAGAGCTAGCGGGGGGATTGTATGAGCAGTTCTTC. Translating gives CASSLELAGGLYEQFF.

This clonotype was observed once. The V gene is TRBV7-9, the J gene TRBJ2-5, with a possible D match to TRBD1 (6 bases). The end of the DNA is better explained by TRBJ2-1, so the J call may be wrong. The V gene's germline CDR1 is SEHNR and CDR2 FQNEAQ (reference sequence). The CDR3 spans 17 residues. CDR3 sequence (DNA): TGTGCCAGCAGTCACCTGAACACAGGGCTAACTGCCAATGAGCAGTTCTTC. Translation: CASSHLNTGLTANEQFF.

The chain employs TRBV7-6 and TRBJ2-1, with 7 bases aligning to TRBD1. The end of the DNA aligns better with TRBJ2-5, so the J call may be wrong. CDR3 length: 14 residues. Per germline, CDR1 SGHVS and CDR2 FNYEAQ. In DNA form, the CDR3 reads TGTGCCAGCAGCCTGGGCCAGGGGGTGGAGACCCAGTACTTC. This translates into CASSLGQGVETQYF.

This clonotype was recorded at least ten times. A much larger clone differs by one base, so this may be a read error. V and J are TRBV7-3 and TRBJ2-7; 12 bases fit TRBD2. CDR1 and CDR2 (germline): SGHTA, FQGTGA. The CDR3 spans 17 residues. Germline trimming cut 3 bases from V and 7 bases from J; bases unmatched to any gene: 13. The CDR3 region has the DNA TGTGCCAGCAGCTTTAAATCCGGACTAGCGGGAAACAATGAGCAGTACTTC. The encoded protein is CASSFKSGLAGNNEQYF. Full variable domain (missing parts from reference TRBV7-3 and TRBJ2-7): GAGVSQTPSNKVTEKGKYVELRCDPISGHTALYWYRQSLGQGPEFLIYFQGTGAADDSGLPNDRFFAVRPEGSVSTLKIQRTERGDSAVYLCASSFKSGLAGNNEQYFGPGTRLTVT.

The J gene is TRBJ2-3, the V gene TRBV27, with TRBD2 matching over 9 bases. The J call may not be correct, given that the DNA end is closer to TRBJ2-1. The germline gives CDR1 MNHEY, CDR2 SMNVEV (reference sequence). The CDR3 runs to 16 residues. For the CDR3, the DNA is TGTGCCAGTAGTAGCGGGAGCGTACCCTCCTACAATGAGCAGTTCTTC. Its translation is CASSSGSVPSYNEQFF.

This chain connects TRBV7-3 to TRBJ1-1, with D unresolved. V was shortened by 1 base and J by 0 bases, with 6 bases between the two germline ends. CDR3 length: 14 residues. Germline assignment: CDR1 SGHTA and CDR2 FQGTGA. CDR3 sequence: CASSLNYMNTEAFF. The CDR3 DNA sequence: TGTGCCAGCAGCTTAAATTACATGAACACTGAAGCTTTCTTT.

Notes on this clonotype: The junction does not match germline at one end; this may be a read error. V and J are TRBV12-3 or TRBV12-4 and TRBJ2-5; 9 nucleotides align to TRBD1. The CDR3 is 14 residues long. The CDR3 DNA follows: TGTGCCAGCAGTCGGGACAGGGTCAATTCACCCCTCCACTTC. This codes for CASSRDRVNSPLHF.

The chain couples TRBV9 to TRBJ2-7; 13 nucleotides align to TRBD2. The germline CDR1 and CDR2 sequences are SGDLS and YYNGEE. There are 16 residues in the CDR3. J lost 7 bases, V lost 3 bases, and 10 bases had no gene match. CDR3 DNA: TGTGCCAGCAGCGACCGGACTAGCGGGAGACGGGAGGAGCAGTACTTC. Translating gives CASSDRTSGRREEQYF.

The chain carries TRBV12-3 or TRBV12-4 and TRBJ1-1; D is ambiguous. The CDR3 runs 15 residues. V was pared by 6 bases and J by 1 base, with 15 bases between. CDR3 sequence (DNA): TGTGCCAGCAGCCACAGATATCAGAAGAACACTGAAGCTTTCTTT. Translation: CASSHRYQKNTEAFF.

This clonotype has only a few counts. The CDR3 here is CASSLGPVGETQYF. The CDR3 DNA follows: TGTGCCAGCAGCTTAGGCCCGGTTGGGGAGACCCAGTACTTC. J is TRBJ2-5 and V is TRBV7-2; D is ambiguous. This CDR3 comprises 14 residues. V dropped 1 base and J dropped 5 bases, with 11 bases sitting between them. Germline CDR1 is SGHTA and CDR2 is FQGNSA.

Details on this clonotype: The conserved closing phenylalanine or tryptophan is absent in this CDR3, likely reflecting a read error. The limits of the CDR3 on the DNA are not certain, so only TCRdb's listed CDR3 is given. The CDR3 loop reads CASSLEFPDTQYFGP. This rearrangement joins TRBV7-6 to TRBJ2-3; the DNA was not compared with TRBD1, the D call given in the table. Germline CDR1 is SGHVS and CDR2 is FNYEAQ. The CDR3 has 15 amino acids, counting both end residues.

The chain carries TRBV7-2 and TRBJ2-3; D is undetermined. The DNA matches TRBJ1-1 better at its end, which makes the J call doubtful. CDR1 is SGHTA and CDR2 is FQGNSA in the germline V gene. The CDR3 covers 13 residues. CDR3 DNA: TGTGCCAGCAGCTTAAGTATGAACACTGAAGCTTTCTTT. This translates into CASSLSMNTEAFF.

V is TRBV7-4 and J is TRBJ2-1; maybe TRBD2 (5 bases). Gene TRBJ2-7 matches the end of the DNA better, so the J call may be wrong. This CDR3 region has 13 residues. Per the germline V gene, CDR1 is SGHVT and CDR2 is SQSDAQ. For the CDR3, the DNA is TGTGCCAGCAGCTTAGATCGGGGCTACGAGCAGTACTTC. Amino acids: CASSLDRGYEQYF.

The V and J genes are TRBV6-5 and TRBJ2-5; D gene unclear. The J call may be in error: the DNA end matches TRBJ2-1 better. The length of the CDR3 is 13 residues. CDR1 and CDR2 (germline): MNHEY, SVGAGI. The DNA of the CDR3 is TGTGCCAGCAGTTATAGTGGTTCCTACGAGCAGTTCTTC. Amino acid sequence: CASSYSGSYEQFF.

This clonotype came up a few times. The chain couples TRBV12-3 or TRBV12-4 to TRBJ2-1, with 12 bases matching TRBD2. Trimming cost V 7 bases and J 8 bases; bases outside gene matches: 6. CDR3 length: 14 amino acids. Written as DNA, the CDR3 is TGTGCCAGCACCACTAGCGGGAGGTTCGATGAGCAGTTCTTC. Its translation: CASTTSGRFDEQFF.

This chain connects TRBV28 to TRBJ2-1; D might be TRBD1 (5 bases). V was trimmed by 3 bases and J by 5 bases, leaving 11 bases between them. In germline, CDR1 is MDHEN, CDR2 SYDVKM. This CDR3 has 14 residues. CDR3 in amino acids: CASSFLHRNNEQFF. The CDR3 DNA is TGTGCCAGCAGTTTTCTTCACAGGAACAATGAGCAGTTCTTC.

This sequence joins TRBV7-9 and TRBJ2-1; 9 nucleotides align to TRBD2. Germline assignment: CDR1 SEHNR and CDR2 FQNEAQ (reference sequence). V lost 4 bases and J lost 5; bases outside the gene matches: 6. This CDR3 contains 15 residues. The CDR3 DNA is TGTGCCAGCAGCTGGGGCGGGGGGGCTAACAATGAGCAGTTCTTC. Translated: CASSWGGGANNEQFF.

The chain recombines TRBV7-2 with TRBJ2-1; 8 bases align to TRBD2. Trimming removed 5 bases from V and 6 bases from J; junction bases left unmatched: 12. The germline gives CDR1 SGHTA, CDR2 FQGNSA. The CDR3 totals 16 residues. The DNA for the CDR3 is TGTGCCAGCAGCGAAAGGGGACTAGTCAGCTTCAATGAGCAGTTCTTC. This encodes CASSERGLVSFNEQFF. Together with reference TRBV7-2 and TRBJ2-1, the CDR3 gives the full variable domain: GAGVSQSPSNKVTEKGKDVELRCDPISGHTALYWYRQSLGQGLEFLIYFQGNSAPDKSGLPSDRFSAERTGGSVSTLTIQRTQQEDSAVYLCASSERGLVSFNEQFFGPGTRLTVL.

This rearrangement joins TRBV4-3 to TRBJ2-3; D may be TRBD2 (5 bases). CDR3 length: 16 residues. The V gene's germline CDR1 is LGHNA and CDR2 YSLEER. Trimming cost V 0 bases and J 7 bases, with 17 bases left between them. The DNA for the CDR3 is TGCGCCAGCAGCCAAGATCGAGCGGTCCCTGGAAATACGCAGTATTTT. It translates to CASSQDRAVPGNTQYF.

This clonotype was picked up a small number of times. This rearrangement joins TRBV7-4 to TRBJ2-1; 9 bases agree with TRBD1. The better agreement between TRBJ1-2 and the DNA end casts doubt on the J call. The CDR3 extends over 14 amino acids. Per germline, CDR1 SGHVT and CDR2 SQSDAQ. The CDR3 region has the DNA TGTGCCAGCAGCCCTACAGGGGGCGTCTATGGCTACACCTTC. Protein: CASSPTGGVYGYTF.

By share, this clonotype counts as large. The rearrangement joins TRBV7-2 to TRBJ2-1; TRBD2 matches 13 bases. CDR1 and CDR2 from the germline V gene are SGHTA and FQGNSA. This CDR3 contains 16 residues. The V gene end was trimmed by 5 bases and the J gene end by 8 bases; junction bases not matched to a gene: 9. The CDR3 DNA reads TGTGCCAGCAGCCTAAGGACTAGCGGGGGTAGGGATGAGCAGTTCTTC. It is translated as CASSLRTSGGRDEQFF.